Listed below are T cell receptor beta chains from one sample, sequenced in a study of blood T cell repertoires in COVID-19. Sequenced by immunoSEQ multiplex PCR; TCRdb stores in-frame clones only, minus some. Here the sample spans over 50,000 clones, about 81% being singletons. The sample taken for sequencing was peripheral blood. Receptors were obtained from a man older than 75 with acute or convalescent COVID-19. Each CDR3 is given with its conserved first and last residue. A D gene is named only where the DNA matches it firmly. The listing skips clone size in some rows; elsewhere it reads once, few, many or a size class.

abundance: .
d_gene: TRBD2
v_gene: TRBV5-4
j_gene: TRBJ2-1
CDR3nt: TGTGCCAGCAGCTGGAGCGGGGGCCGGTCCTACAATGAGCAGTTCTTC
CDR3aa: CASSWSGGRSYNEQFF

abundance: .
d_gene: TRBD2
v_gene: TRBV2
j_gene: TRBJ2-1
CDR3nt: TGTGCCAGCAGTGAATTAGCGGGGGGCTACAATGAGCAGTTCTTC
CDR3aa: CASSELAGGYNEQFF

abundance: .
d_gene: TRBD1
v_gene: TRBV24-1
j_gene: TRBJ1-5
CDR3nt: TGTGCCACCAGTGCCTCAGGGGGCAGGGTGGAACAGCCCCAGCATTTT
CDR3aa: CATSASGGRVEQPQHF

abundance: .
d_gene: .
v_gene: TRBV6-5
j_gene: TRBJ1-2
CDR3nt: TGTGCCAGCAGCTGGGACATGGAAAATGGCTACACCTTC
CDR3aa: CASSWDMENGYTF

abundance: .
d_gene: TRBD2
v_gene: TRBV13
j_gene: TRBJ2-3
CDR3nt: TGTGCCAGCAGCTTAGGCCTTGGACTAGCGGGAATAGATACGCAGTATTTT
CDR3aa: CASSLGLGLAGIDTQYF

abundance: .
d_gene: TRBD1
v_gene: TRBV4-2
j_gene: TRBJ1-2
CDR3nt: TGTGCCAGCAGCCAAGTAGGGGGACAGAAAAACTATGGCTACACCTTC
CDR3aa: CASSQVGGQKNYGYTF

abundance: .
d_gene: .
v_gene: TRBV7-2
j_gene: TRBJ1-2
CDR3nt: TGTGCCAGCAGCTTAGACCCAGCGGGAGGCTACACCTTC
CDR3aa: CASSLDPAGGYTF

abundance: .
d_gene: .
v_gene: TRBV5-4
j_gene: TRBJ1-2
CDR3nt: TGTGCCAGCAGCTTGGATCCAGGGGAAATAGATGGCTACACCTTC
CDR3aa: CASSLDPGEIDGYTF

abundance: .
d_gene: .
v_gene: TRBV24-1
j_gene: TRBJ2-2
CDR3nt: TGTGCCACCAGTGATAGCGGATATCACACCGGGGAGCTGTTTTTT
CDR3aa: CATSDSGYHTGELFF

abundance: few
d_gene: TRBD2
v_gene: TRBV3-1/TRBV3-2
j_gene: TRBJ2-7
CDR3nt: TGTGCCAGCAGCTTGACTAGCGGGAGGGCTTTTTTCCACGAGCAGTACTTC
CDR3aa: CASSLTSGRAFFHEQYF

abundance: .
d_gene: .
v_gene: TRBV6-2/TRBV6-3
j_gene: TRBJ1-2
CDR3nt: TGTGCCAGCAGTTACACGACAGTAGAGGGCTACACCTTC
CDR3aa: CASSYTTVEGYTF

abundance: .
d_gene: .
v_gene: TRBV25-1
j_gene: TRBJ1-2
CDR3nt: TGTGCCAGCAGTCGCCAGGGGTTCAATCTATATGGCTACACCTTC
CDR3aa: CASSRQGFNLYGYTF

abundance: once
d_gene: TRBD2
v_gene: TRBV7-2
j_gene: TRBJ2-5
CDR3nt: TGTGCCAGCAGCTTTTCCCGGGGGGGAGAGACCCAGTACTTC
CDR3aa: CASSFSRGGETQYF

abundance: .
d_gene: TRBD1
v_gene: TRBV7-9
j_gene: TRBJ1-3
CDR3nt: TGTGCCAGCAGGGATAGACAGGGTCACTCTGGAAACACCATATATTTT
CDR3aa: CASRDRQGHSGNTIYF

abundance: .
d_gene: TRBD2
v_gene: TRBV5-4
j_gene: TRBJ2-3
CDR3nt: TGTGCCAGCAGCTTTCTAGCGGGGGGCACAGATACGCAGTATTTT
CDR3aa: CASSFLAGGTDTQYF

abundance: .
d_gene: TRBD1
v_gene: TRBV10-3
j_gene: TRBJ1-2
CDR3nt: TGTGCCATCAGCCTACAGGGGGATAATGGCTACACCTTC
CDR3aa: CAISLQGDNGYTF

abundance: few
d_gene: TRBD1
v_gene: TRBV6-5
j_gene: TRBJ1-2
CDR3nt: TGTGCCAGCAGTCGTACAGGGGGCAGGGGCTACACCTTC
CDR3aa: CASSRTGGRGYTF

abundance: .
d_gene: .
v_gene: TRBV27
j_gene: TRBJ1-1
CDR3nt: TGTGCCAGCAAACGGATCCCACCAGGGACTGAAGCTTTCTTT
CDR3aa: CASKRIPPGTEAFF

abundance: .
d_gene: .
v_gene: TRBV28
j_gene: TRBJ1-1
CDR3nt: TGTGCCAGCAGCTTGACAGACACTGAAGCTTTCTTT
CDR3aa: CASSLTDTEAFF

abundance: .
d_gene: TRBD2
v_gene: TRBV19
j_gene: TRBJ2-3
CDR3nt: TGTGCCAGTAGCCAACTTGCGGGGGGGCTCGTAGATACGCAGTATTTT
CDR3aa: CASSQLAGGLVDTQYF

abundance: .
d_gene: .
v_gene: TRBV11-2
j_gene: TRBJ1-1
CDR3nt: TGTGCCAGCAGCTTTGGTTCAGACACTGAAGCTTTCTTT
CDR3aa: CASSFGSDTEAFF

abundance: .
d_gene: TRBD2
v_gene: TRBV27
j_gene: TRBJ2-7
CDR3nt: TGTGCCAGCAGTTTAAAAACAGGACTAGCGGGCCTCTACGAGCAGTACTTC
CDR3aa: CASSLKTGLAGLYEQYF

abundance: few
d_gene: TRBD2
v_gene: TRBV5-1
j_gene: TRBJ2-3
CDR3nt: TGCGCCAGCAGCTTGGGAGTCGGTCTAGCGGCCACAGATACGCAGTATTTT
CDR3aa: CASSLGVGLAATDTQYF

abundance: once
d_gene: TRBD1
v_gene: TRBV27
j_gene: TRBJ1-4
CDR3nt: TGTGCCAGCAGTCGGGCTGGGACAGGGGGCGCGGGAGGCGAAAAACTGTTTTTT
CDR3aa: CASSRAGTGGAGGEKLFF

abundance: .
d_gene: .
v_gene: TRBV5-1
j_gene: TRBJ2-2
CDR3nt: TGCGCCAGCAGCTTGGCAGCGGGGAACACCGGGGAGCTGTTTTTT
CDR3aa: CASSLAAGNTGELFF

abundance: once
d_gene: .
v_gene: TRBV7-2
j_gene: TRBJ2-3
CDR3nt: TGTGCCAGCAGCTCCGGACTAACCACAGATACGCAGTATTTT
CDR3aa: CASSSGLTTDTQYF

abundance: .
d_gene: TRBD2
v_gene: TRBV28
j_gene: TRBJ2-7
CDR3nt: TGTGCCAGCAGTTTATATAGCGGGAGCTCCTACGAGCAGTACTTC
CDR3aa: CASSLYSGSSYEQYF

abundance: .
d_gene: .
v_gene: TRBV27
j_gene: TRBJ1-1
CDR3nt: TGTGCCAGCAGTCGCAGCGGTGCCACTGAAGCTTTCTTT
CDR3aa: CASSRSGATEAFF

abundance: .
d_gene: TRBD1
v_gene: TRBV3-1/TRBV3-2
j_gene: TRBJ1-5
CDR3nt: TGTGCCAGCAGCCAGGAGAGGGGGCGGTCCAATCAGCCCCAGCATTTT
CDR3aa: CASSQERGRSNQPQHF

abundance: few
d_gene: .
v_gene: TRBV9
j_gene: TRBJ2-3
CDR3nt: TGTGCCAGCAGTCCGCCGACTGGTCAAAGCACAGATACGCAGTATTTT
CDR3aa: CASSPPTGQSTDTQYF

abundance: .
d_gene: .
v_gene: TRBV6-2/TRBV6-3
j_gene: TRBJ1-1
CDR3nt: TGTGCCAGCAGCTCAATCGGGGCGGGGGCTGAAGCTTTCTTT
CDR3aa: CASSSIGAGAEAFF

abundance: .
d_gene: .
v_gene: TRBV24-1
j_gene: TRBJ2-5
CDR3nt: TGTGCCACCAGTGATGGTGGGTGGAGAACGGAGACCCAGTACTTC
CDR3aa: CATSDGGWRTETQYF

abundance: .
d_gene: .
v_gene: TRBV7-2
j_gene: TRBJ1-6
CDR3nt: TGTGCCAGCAGCCCCTCCCGGGATTCACCCCTCCACTTT
CDR3aa: CASSPSRDSPLHF

abundance: .
d_gene: .
v_gene: TRBV19
j_gene: TRBJ2-1
CDR3nt: TGTGCCAGTAGTATGAAGAGAGGACAGTCCTACAATGAGCAGTTCTTC
CDR3aa: CASSMKRGQSYNEQFF

abundance: .
d_gene: .
v_gene: TRBV29-1
j_gene: TRBJ2-2
CDR3nt: TGCAGCGTTGTCGGCCAGGCGGGGACCGGGGAGCTGTTTTTT
CDR3aa: CSVVGQAGTGELFF

abundance: .
d_gene: TRBD2
v_gene: TRBV2
j_gene: TRBJ2-3
CDR3nt: TGTGCCACCGGGGGGACGGTGAGCACAGATACGCAGTATTTT
CDR3aa: CATGGTVSTDTQYF

abundance: few
d_gene: TRBD2
v_gene: TRBV4-2
j_gene: TRBJ2-1
CDR3nt: TGTGCCAGCAGCCAAGAGCGATCTAGCGGTCCTTCCAATGAGCAGTTCTTC
CDR3aa: CASSQERSSGPSNEQFF

abundance: .
d_gene: TRBD1
v_gene: TRBV5-5
j_gene: TRBJ1-3
CDR3nt: TGTGCCAGCAGCCCTAATGGACAGGGGGCGGATATAAACACCATATATTTT
CDR3aa: CASSPNGQGADINTIYF

abundance: .
d_gene: .
v_gene: TRBV7-2
j_gene: TRBJ2-7
CDR3nt: TGTGCCAGCAGCCAAGTCTACAGGAGAACCTACGAGCAGTACTTC
CDR3aa: CASSQVYRRTYEQYF

abundance: .
d_gene: TRBD2
v_gene: TRBV2
j_gene: TRBJ2-2
CDR3nt: TGTGCCAGCAGACGACTAGCAGCCGGGGAGCTGTTTTTT
CDR3aa: CASRRLAAGELFF

abundance: .
d_gene: TRBD1
v_gene: TRBV5-1
j_gene: TRBJ2-7
CDR3nt: TGCGCCAGCAGCCCCCAACCCACAGGGGGCGAGCAGTACTTC
CDR3aa: CASSPQPTGGEQYF

abundance: .
d_gene: .
v_gene: TRBV7-2
j_gene: TRBJ2-2
CDR3nt: TGTGCCAGCAGCCCTAGCTCGGTGGCAGGGGTTCACACCGGGGAGCTGTTTTTT
CDR3aa: CASSPSSVAGVHTGELFF

abundance: .
d_gene: .
v_gene: TRBV6-5
j_gene: TRBJ1-1
CDR3nt: TGTGCCAGCCTCAGGACTGGGAGCACTGAAGCTTTCTTT
CDR3aa: CASLRTGSTEAFF

abundance: .
d_gene: .
v_gene: TRBV5-8
j_gene: TRBJ1-5
CDR3nt: TGTGCCAGCAGCGCCATCGGGGGGTTATATCAGCCCCAGCATTTT
CDR3aa: CASSAIGGLYQPQHF

abundance: .
d_gene: .
v_gene: TRBV6-1
j_gene: TRBJ1-5
CDR3nt: TGTGCCAGCACCTCTGGGGGGGCTAGCAATCAGCCCCAGCATTTT
CDR3aa: CASTSGGASNQPQHF

abundance: .
d_gene: TRBD1
v_gene: TRBV28
j_gene: TRBJ2-2
CDR3nt: TGTGCCAGCAGGGATGGACAGGTCGGCGGGGAGCTGTTTTTT
CDR3aa: CASRDGQVGGELFF

abundance: .
d_gene: .
v_gene: TRBV7-9
j_gene: TRBJ1-5
CDR3nt: TGTGCCAGCAGCCCCTCTTCAGGCCATCAGCCCCAGCATTTT
CDR3aa: CASSPSSGHQPQHF

abundance: .
d_gene: TRBD1
v_gene: TRBV6-5
j_gene: TRBJ2-1
CDR3nt: TGTGCCAGCAGCGTGACAGGGGAGTACAATGAGCAGTTCTTC
CDR3aa: CASSVTGEYNEQFF

abundance: .
d_gene: .
v_gene: TRBV18
j_gene: TRBJ2-7
CDR3nt: TGTGCCAGCTCACCAGGGGCCGGACCCTACGAGCAGTACTTC
CDR3aa: CASSPGAGPYEQYF

abundance: .
d_gene: .
v_gene: TRBV5-1
j_gene: TRBJ2-1
CDR3nt: TGCGCCAGCAGCTTGGAGCTTGAACGGGATTGGGTCTTC
CDR3aa: CASSLELERDWVF

abundance: few
d_gene: .
v_gene: TRBV24-1
j_gene: TRBJ2-2
CDR3nt: TGTGCCACCTCGGAGGTTGCCGGGGAGCTGTTTTTT
CDR3aa: CATSEVAGELFF

abundance: .
d_gene: .
v_gene: TRBV10-3
j_gene: TRBJ1-2
CDR3nt: TGTGCCATCAGCCCGCAGGGTACAGGCTATGGCTACACCTTC
CDR3aa: CAISPQGTGYGYTF

abundance: .
d_gene: TRBD1
v_gene: TRBV6-5
j_gene: TRBJ2-7
CDR3nt: TGTGCCAGCAGGGGGGACAGGGGGATGGGGCAGTACTTC
CDR3aa: CASRGDRGMGQYF

abundance: .
d_gene: .
v_gene: TRBV4-2
j_gene: TRBJ1-6
CDR3nt: TGTGCCAGCAGCCAAGATTTGCAGGGGATGAATTCACCCCTCCACTTT
CDR3aa: CASSQDLQGMNSPLHF

abundance: once
d_gene: .
v_gene: TRBV7-2
j_gene: TRBJ2-7
CDR3nt: TGTGCCAGCAGCTCCCGGTTCTACGAGCAGTACTTC
CDR3aa: CASSSRFYEQYF

abundance: .
d_gene: .
v_gene: TRBV14
j_gene: TRBJ1-2
CDR3nt: TGTGCCAGCAGCAAACTGGGGAGGGCTAACTATGGCTACACCTTC
CDR3aa: CASSKLGRANYGYTF

abundance: .
d_gene: TRBD1
v_gene: TRBV10-3
j_gene: TRBJ1-1
CDR3nt: TGTGCCATCAGTGAGGGGACAGCTGAAGCTTTCTTT
CDR3aa: CAISEGTAEAFF

abundance: .
d_gene: .
v_gene: TRBV12-3/TRBV12-4
j_gene: TRBJ1-1
CDR3nt: TGTGCCAGCAATTTCGGGAACACTGAAGCTTTCTTT
CDR3aa: CASNFGNTEAFF

abundance: .
d_gene: .
v_gene: TRBV19
j_gene: TRBJ1-4
CDR3nt: TGTGCCAGGAAGCAAAGGACTAAACTGTTTTTT
CDR3aa: CARKQRTKLFF

abundance: .
d_gene: .
v_gene: TRBV5-1
j_gene: TRBJ2-7
CDR3nt: TGCGCCAGCAGCTTGGGGCCAGGATATTCCTACGAGCAGTACTTC
CDR3aa: CASSLGPGYSYEQYF